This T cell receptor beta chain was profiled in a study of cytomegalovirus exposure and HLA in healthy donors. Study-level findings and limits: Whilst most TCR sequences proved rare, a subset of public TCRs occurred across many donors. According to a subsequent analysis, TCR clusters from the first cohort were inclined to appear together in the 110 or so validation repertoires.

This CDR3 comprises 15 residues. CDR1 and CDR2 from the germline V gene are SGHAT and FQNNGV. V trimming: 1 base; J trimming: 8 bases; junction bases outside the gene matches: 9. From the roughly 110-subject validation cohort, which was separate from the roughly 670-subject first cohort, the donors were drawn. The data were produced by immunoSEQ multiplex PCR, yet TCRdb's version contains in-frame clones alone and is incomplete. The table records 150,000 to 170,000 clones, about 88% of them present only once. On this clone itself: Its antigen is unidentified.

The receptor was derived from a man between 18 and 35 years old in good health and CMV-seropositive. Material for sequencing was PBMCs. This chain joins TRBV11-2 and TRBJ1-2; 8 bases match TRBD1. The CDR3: CASSLGDRTYIGYTF. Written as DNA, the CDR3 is TGTGCCAGCAGCTTAGGGGACAGGACGTATATAGGCTACACCTTC.